These T cell receptor beta chains were read from a single sample in a study of shared clonotypes between healthy human individuals. TCRdb keeps only in-frame clones here, not all; method: immunoSEQ multiplex PCR. The table includes around 980,000 clones, more than 75% detected once. What was sequenced was memory CD4+ T cells from PBMCs. The receptors stem from a man aged 18-30 years in good health. Some clones in this sample may be carry-over from other donors' samples. CDR3s include the opening cysteine and the closing phenylalanine or tryptophan. D genes are given only for firm matches. Clone size is given for some rows only: seen once, a few or many times, or a class if the clone is expanded.

d_gene	abundance	v_gene	j_gene	CDR3aa	CDR3nt
NA	NA	TRBV6-6	TRBJ1-4	CASSFRGGATNEKLFF	TGTGCCAGCAGTTTCCGGGGGGGTGCAACTAATGAAAAACTGTTTTTT
NA	few	TRBV2	TRBJ2-3	CASWGDSTDTQYF	TGTGCCAGCTGGGGTGATAGCACAGATACGCAGTATTTT
NA	NA	TRBV5-1	TRBJ1-2	CASSLAGEAGYTF	TGCGCCAGCAGCTTGGCAGGGGAAGCTGGCTACACCTTC
TRBD1	NA	TRBV11-3	TRBJ2-3	CASSFGQGSTDTQYF	TGTGCCAGCAGCTTTGGACAGGGAAGCACTGATACGCAGTATTTT
NA	NA	TRBV7-2	TRBJ1-1	CASSLVRAGLNTEAFF	TGTGCCAGCAGCTTAGTAAGAGCCGGGTTGAACACTGAAGCTTTCTTT
NA	NA	TRBV15	TRBJ2-4	CATSRPASGEGNIQYF	TGTGCCACCAGCAGACCGGCCTCAGGGGAGGGGAACATTCAGTACTTC
NA	once	TRBV28	TRBJ1-1	CASSLSAGVTEAFF	TGTGCCAGCAGTTTAAGCGCAGGGGTTACTGAAGCTTTCTTT
TRBD1	NA	TRBV4-1	TRBJ2-2	CASSQPTGVRSTGELFF	TGCGCCAGCAGCCAACCAACAGGGGTGAGAAGCACCGGGGAGCTGTTTTTT
TRBD1	NA	TRBV5-1	TRBJ1-1	CASSFSGTGNTEAFF	TGCGCCAGCAGCTTCTCCGGGACAGGGAACACTGAAGCTTTCTTT
NA	NA	TRBV9	TRBJ2-3	CASGVQGGDTQYF	TGTGCCAGCGGAGTACAGGGTGGAGATACGCAGTATTTT
NA	once	TRBV5-6	TRBJ1-2	CASSSTIQGDGRDGYTF	TGTGCCAGCAGCTCGACCATCCAAGGGGATGGCAGGGATGGCTACACCTTC
NA	NA	TRBV6-5	TRBJ1-2	CASRQGGGYTF	TGTGCCAGCAGACAGGGCGGCGGCTACACCTTC
TRBD2	NA	TRBV6-1	TRBJ2-7	CASSATSGPSYEQYF	TGTGCCAGCAGTGCGACTAGCGGGCCTTCCTACGAGCAGTACTTC
NA	many	TRBV5-4	TRBJ2-3	CASSLNGVGTDTQYF	TGTGCCAGCAGCTTGAACGGGGTCGGCACAGATACGCAGTATTTT
NA	NA	TRBV19	TRBJ2-2	CASNPGDKNTGELFF	TGTGCCAGTAATCCGGGAGATAAAAACACCGGGGAGCTGTTTTTT
TRBD1	NA	TRBV18	TRBJ1-1	CASSRQGALTEAFF	TGTGCCAGCTCACGACAGGGGGCGCTTACTGAAGCTTTCTTT
NA	NA	TRBV7-3	TRBJ2-5	CASSRRPQETQYF	TGTGCCAGCAGCCGACGGCCACAAGAGACCCAGTACTTC
NA	NA	TRBV7-8	TRBJ1-1	CASSLATKDTEAFF	TGTGCCAGCAGCTTAGCGACTAAGGACACTGAAGCTTTCTTT
NA	many	TRBV6-1	TRBJ2-3	CASSSGPSTDTQYF	TGTGCCAGCAGTTCAGGGCCCAGCACAGATACGCAGTATTTT
NA	NA	TRBV4-1	TRBJ2-1	CASSFLADEQFF	TGCGCCAGCAGCTTTCTGGCGGATGAGCAGTTCTTC
NA	NA	TRBV6-7	TRBJ1-5	CASSYSIRGIDLRGNQPQHF	TGTGCCAGCAGTTACTCGATTAGGGGAATCGATTTGAGGGGCAATCAGCCCCAGCATTTT
TRBD2	NA	TRBV7-7	TRBJ2-3	CASSPQGVAGMADTQYF	TGTGCCAGCAGCCCCCAAGGGGTAGCGGGAATGGCAGATACGCAGTATTTT
NA	NA	TRBV6-1	TRBJ1-1	CASRRNEVRDSEAFF	TGTGCCAGCAGGAGAAACGAGGTCAGGGACTCTGAAGCTTTCTTT
NA	NA	TRBV30	TRBJ1-1	CAWTGVNTEAFF	TGTGCCTGGACGGGCGTGAACACTGAAGCTTTCTTT
TRBD1	NA	TRBV5-1	TRBJ1-1	CASSLTGGANTEAFF	TGCGCCAGCAGCCTAACAGGGGGCGCGAACACTGAAGCTTTCTTT
TRBD1	NA	TRBV11-2	TRBJ2-3	CASSPRETGVPDTQYF	TGTGCCAGCAGCCCACGGGAGACAGGGGTCCCAGATACGCAGTATTTT
NA	NA	TRBV5-6	TRBJ2-7	CASSYTRVRHPYEQYF	TGTGCCAGCAGTTACACCAGGGTCAGGCACCCCTACGAGCAGTACTTC
NA	NA	TRBV10-3	TRBJ2-7	CAISQPGTPRDF	TGTGCCATCAGCCAACCCGGGACACCCCGGGACTTC
NA	NA	TRBV5-1	TRBJ1-1	CASSFFTGGTEAFF	TGCGCCAGCAGCTTTTTCACCGGGGGCACTGAAGCTTTCTTT
TRBD1	NA	TRBV28	TRBJ1-5	CASEDRGNQPQHF	TGTGCCAGCGAAGACAGGGGCAATCAGCCCCAGCATTTT
NA	NA	TRBV28	TRBJ1-2	CASSSPGGGDYGYTF	TGTGCCAGCAGTTCGCCCGGGGGGGGTGACTATGGCTACACCTTC
NA	many	TRBV5-5	TRBJ2-5	CASTVSRRQETQYF	TGTGCCAGCACCGTAAGCCGGCGACAAGAGACCCAGTACTTC
NA	NA	TRBV5-5	TRBJ1-2	CASSPPLEYGYTF	TGTGCCAGCAGCCCGCCCTTAGAGTATGGCTACACCTTC
NA	NA	TRBV10-3	TRBJ1-3	CATRPGLTGNTIYF	TGTGCCACCCGACCGGGACTCACTGGAAACACCATATATTTT
TRBD1	NA	TRBV7-9	TRBJ2-2	CASSVGTGAPGELFF	TGTGCCAGCAGCGTTGGGACAGGGGCCCCCGGGGAGCTGTTTTTT
TRBD1	NA	TRBV28	TRBJ1-2	CASSFPGQGKYGYTF	TGTGCCAGCAGTTTCCCCGGACAGGGAAAATATGGCTACACCTTC
TRBD2	once	TRBV2	TRBJ2-1	CASSRTSGSESEQFF	TGTGCCAGCAGTCGCACTAGCGGGAGTGAGAGTGAGCAGTTCTTC
NA	once	TRBV5-1	TRBJ2-3	CASSLVGEVHTQYF	TGCGCCAGCAGCTTGGTCGGGGAAGTGCATACGCAGTATTTT
NA	NA	TRBV2	TRBJ1-1	CASSELGREAFF	TGTGCCAGCAGTGAATTGGGGCGGGAAGCTTTCTTT